This is a list of T cell receptor beta chains from one sample in a study of OX40 agonist ivuxolimab in advanced cancers. The method was immunoSEQ multiplex PCR; TCRdb's version includes in-frame clones alone and lacks a portion of them. This table holds around 57,000 clones, 82% found once. The sequences come from CD4+ or CD8+ T cells sorted from blood, collected in a trial of the OX40 agonist ivuxolimab. These receptors all stem from an adult with an advanced solid tumor such as melanoma, head and neck, liver or kidney cancer. Each CDR3 is given without its conserved first and last residue.

j_gene	v_gene	CDR3aa
TRBJ2-1	TRBV11-3	ASSLGLGTNSNEQF
TRBJ2-1	TRBV7-2	ASSAGINEQF
TRBJ2-3	TRBV7-6	ASSLGLAGAVTQY
TRBJ2-5	TRBV27	ASGNLLETQY
TRBJ2-5	TRBV30	AWAPGTGGKETQY
TRBJ2-1	TRBV25-1	ASSAGVSYNEQF
TRBJ1-1	TRBV29-1	SVEETLDSHATEAF
TRBJ1-3	TRBV28	ASRPGQGRNTIY
TRBJ2-5	TRBV5-4	ASSLKLAEGETQY
TRBJ2-3	TRBV27	ASSLQVSDTQY
TRBJ1-3	TRBV9	ASSINPGLGNTIY
TRBJ1-4	TRBV5-4	ASHMGEKLF
TRBJ2-3	TRBV30	AWKRLAGVSTDTQY
TRBJ1-5	TRBV19	ASSILLNQPQH
TRBJ2-2	TRBV29-1	SVARHGELF
TRBJ1-2	TRBV6-5	ASSPFSGDYGYT